This passage covers 8 T cell receptor beta chains from one sample sequenced in a study of T-cell reconstitution after alpha-beta-depleted transplantation in children. Construction of the TCRbeta library involved unique molecular identifiers. TCRdb passed the PCR reads through MiXCR, listing each CDR3 protein once. The sample has over 100,000 distinct CDR3 sequences; 9% to 12% are singletons. This specimen was PBMCs, taken before TCRalphabeta/CD19-depleted stem cell transplant. The receptors originated from a boy younger than 10 with acute lymphoblastic leukemia, due to receive a stem cell transplant.

The chain carries TRBV27 and TRBJ2-7; maybe TRBD2 (7 bases). This CDR3 is built from 14 residues. The V gene's germline CDR1 is MNHEY and CDR2 SMNVEV (reference sequence). V gave up 1 base and J gave up 6 bases, with 13 bases separating them. The CDR3 coding sequence is TGTGCCAGCAGTTTATTTATCGGGGGGCGCGAGCAGTACTTC. This codes for CASSLFIGGREQYF.

In its sample, this clonotype was seen a few times. V is TRBV18 and J is TRBJ1-1; no clear D. Looked up from germline, CDR1 is KGHSH and CDR2 is LQKENI. This CDR3 comprises 16 residues. With 0 bases removed from V and 3 bases from J, the gap between germline ends came to 14 bases. The CDR3 protein is CASSPPPGRGYTEAFF. As DNA, the CDR3 is TGTGCCAGCTCACCACCGCCGGGCAGAGGTTACACTGAAGCTTTCTTT.

This clonotype was detected many times. The chain employs TRBV6-1 and TRBJ2-3, with 9 bases fitting TRBD2. V shed 6 bases, J shed 2 bases, and the junction held 6 bases outside the gene matches. Germline V gene lookup returns CDR1 MNHNS and CDR2 SASEGT. The CDR3 is 15 residues long. DNA of the CDR3: TGTGCCAGCAGCCAACCTAGCGGGGACACAGATACGCAGTATTTT. This translates into CASSQPSGDTDTQYF.

This clonotype was found many times. The chain joins TRBV10-2 to TRBJ2-5, with D possibly called TRBD1 or TRBD2 (5 bases each). V lost 7 bases and J lost 1, with 10 bases in between. Germline values: CDR1 WSHSY, CDR2 SAAADI. CDR3 length: 13 amino acids. The CDR3 reads CASMGVIQETQYF. The CDR3 DNA follows: TGCGCCAGCATGGGGGTAATCCAAGAGACCCAGTACTTC.

This clonotype has just a few counts. The V call is TRBV20-1, the J call TRBJ2-1, with D hard to call. The CDR3 extends over 13 amino acids. The germline CDR1 and CDR2 sequences are DFQATT and SNEGSKA (reference sequence). Trimming cost V 5 bases and J 4 bases, with 12 bases left between them. This CDR3 reads CSAPYIGYNEQFF. The CDR3 region has the DNA TGCAGTGCTCCCTATATCGGGTACAATGAGCAGTTCTTC.

In its sample, this clonotype was seen a few times. The chain carries TRBV6-5 and TRBJ2-2; 11 bases are a match to TRBD2. CDR3 length: 12 amino acids. Germline V CDR1 and CDR2: MNHEY, SVGAGI. J lost 10 bases, V lost 8 bases, and 3 bases had no gene match. The DNA for the CDR3 is TGTGCCAGCGGGACTAGCGGAGCGGAGCTGTTTTTT. Encoded protein: CASGTSGAELFF.

This clonotype was recorded many times. The chain's CDR3 is CASSSRRWTHSSYNEQFF. Here the CDR3 DNA reads TGTGCCAGCAGCTCCCGGAGGTGGACACACAGCTCCTACAATGAGCAGTTCTTC. The chain has TRBV5-5 and TRBJ2-1; TRBD1 or TRBD2 may be the D gene (5 bases each). Trimming pared 3 bases from V and 0 bases from J, leaving 19 bases between. Looked up from germline, CDR1 is SGHKS and CDR2 is YYEKEE (reference sequence). The CDR3 has 18 residues.

This clonotype was detected ten times or more. This CDR3 is CASSRPQGVPGELFF. In nucleotides, the CDR3 is TGTGCCAGCAGTAGACCACAGGGGGTCCCCGGGGAGCTGTTTTTT. The J gene is TRBJ2-2, the V gene TRBV12-3 or TRBV12-4, with 8 positions matching TRBD1. J gave up 6 bases and V 5 bases, and 8 bases lay outside the gene matches. This CDR3 region has 15 residues.